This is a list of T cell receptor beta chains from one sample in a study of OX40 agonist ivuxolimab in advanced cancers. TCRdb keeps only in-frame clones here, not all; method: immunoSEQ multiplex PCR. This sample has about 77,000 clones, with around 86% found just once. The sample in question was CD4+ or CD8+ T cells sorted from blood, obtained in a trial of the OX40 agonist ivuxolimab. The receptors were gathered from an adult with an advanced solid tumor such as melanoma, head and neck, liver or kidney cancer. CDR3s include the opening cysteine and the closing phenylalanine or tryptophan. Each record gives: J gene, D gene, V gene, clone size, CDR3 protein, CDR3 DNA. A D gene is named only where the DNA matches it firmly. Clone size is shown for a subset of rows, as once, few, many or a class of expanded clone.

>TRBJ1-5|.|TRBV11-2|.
CASSFGPEEPQHF
TGTGCCAGCAGCTTCGGACCGGAGGAGCCCCAGCATTTT
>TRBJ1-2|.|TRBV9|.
CASSVVEGEGGYTF
TGTGCCAGCAGCGTAGTTGAAGGGGAAGGGGGCTACACCTTC
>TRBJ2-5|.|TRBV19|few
CASSTGSGFRETQYF
TGTGCCAGTAGTACCGGGAGCGGGTTTCGGGAGACCCAGTACTTC
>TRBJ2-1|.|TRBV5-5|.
CASSLVISGHEQFF
TGTGCCAGCAGCTTGGTCATATCAGGGCATGAGCAGTTCTTC
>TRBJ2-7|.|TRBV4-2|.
CASSPSSGTGYEQYF
TGTGCCAGCAGCCCTTCGTCCGGGACTGGGTACGAGCAGTACTTC
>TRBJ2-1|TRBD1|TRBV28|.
CASSVDGTGTHEQFF
TGTGCCAGCAGTGTCGACGGGACAGGGACACATGAGCAGTTCTTC
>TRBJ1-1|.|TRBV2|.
CASSLTPLDTEAFF
TGTGCCAGCAGCCTGACCCCCCTCGACACTGAAGCTTTCTTT
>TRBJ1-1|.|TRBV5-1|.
CASSGGAVRTEAFF
TGCGCCAGCAGCGGGGGGGCGGTGAGGACTGAAGCTTTCTTT
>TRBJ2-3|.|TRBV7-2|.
CASSLDYRADTQYF
TGTGCCAGCAGCTTAGACTACCGCGCAGATACGCAGTATTTT
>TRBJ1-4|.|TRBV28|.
CASSSGLKGKLFF
TGTGCCAGCAGTTCAGGACTGAAGGGAAAACTGTTTTTT
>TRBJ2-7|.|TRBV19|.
CASSIGARTYEQYF
TGTGCCAGTAGTATAGGTGCACGGACCTACGAGCAGTACTTC
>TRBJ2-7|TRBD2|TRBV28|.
CASSPFRGLAGGSYEQYF
TGTGCCAGCAGCCCATTTAGGGGACTAGCGGGAGGTTCCTACGAGCAGTACTTC
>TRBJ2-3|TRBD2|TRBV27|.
CASSPIAGGPGDTQYF
TGTGCCAGCAGTCCGATAGCGGGGGGGCCGGGAGATACGCAGTATTTT
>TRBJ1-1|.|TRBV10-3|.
CAISDHRVPYTEAFF
TGTGCCATCAGTGACCACAGGGTTCCGTACACTGAAGCTTTCTTT
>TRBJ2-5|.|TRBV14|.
CASSHRGGREETQYF
TGTGCCAGCAGCCACCGAGGGGGGCGGGAGGAGACCCAGTACTTC
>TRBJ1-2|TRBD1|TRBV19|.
CASSIGQGAWGYTF
TGTGCCAGTAGTATTGGACAGGGGGCGTGGGGCTACACCTTC
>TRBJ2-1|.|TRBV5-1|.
CASSLPNNEQFF
TGCGCCAGCAGCTTGCCAAACAATGAGCAGTTCTTC
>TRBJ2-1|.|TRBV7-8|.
CASSSLGTYNEQFF
TGTGCCAGCAGCTCCCTTGGGACCTACAATGAGCAGTTCTTC
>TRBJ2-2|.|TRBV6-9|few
CASSGTSGELFF
TGTGCCAGCAGCGGGACATCCGGGGAGCTGTTTTTT
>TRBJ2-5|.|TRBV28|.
CASSFGRQETQYF
TGTGCCAGCAGTTTCGGCCGGCAGGAGACCCAGTACTTC
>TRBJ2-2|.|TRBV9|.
CASSHKNTGELFF
TGTGCCAGCAGCCATAAAAACACCGGGGAGCTGTTTTTT
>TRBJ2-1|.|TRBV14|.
CASSQVRGNEQFF
TGTGCCAGCAGCCAGGTTAGAGGCAATGAGCAGTTCTTC
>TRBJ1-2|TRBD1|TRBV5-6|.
CASSAGTVYGHTF
TGTGCCAGCAGCGCCGGGACAGTCTATGGCCACACCTTC
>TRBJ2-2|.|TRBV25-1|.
CASSMRGTGELFF
TGTGCCAGCAGTATGAGGGGCACCGGGGAGCTGTTTTTT
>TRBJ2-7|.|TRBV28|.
CASSPPGHDYEQYF
TGTGCCAGCAGTCCCCCGGGACACGACTACGAGCAGTACTTC
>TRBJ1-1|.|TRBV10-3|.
CAISEQGGGTEAFF
TGTGCCATCAGTGAGCAGGGAGGGGGCACTGAAGCTTTCTTT
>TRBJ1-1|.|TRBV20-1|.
CSANHGTEAFF
TGCAGTGCTAACCACGGGACTGAAGCTTTCTTT
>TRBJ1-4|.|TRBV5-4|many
CASSLRFGTEEKLFF
TGTGCCAGCAGCTTGAGGTTCGGGACGGAGGAAAAACTGTTTTTT
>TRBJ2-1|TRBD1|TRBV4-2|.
CASSQSLGTGRNEQFF
TGTGCCAGCAGCCAATCCCTTGGGACAGGGCGAAATGAGCAGTTCTTC
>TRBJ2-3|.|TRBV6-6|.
CASSYGGRADTQYF
TGTGCCAGCAGTTACGGAGGGCGTGCAGATACGCAGTATTTT
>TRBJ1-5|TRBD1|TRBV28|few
CASSSGGGQGAFRPQHF
TGTGCCAGCAGTTCTGGGGGGGGACAGGGGGCTTTCAGGCCCCAGCATTTT
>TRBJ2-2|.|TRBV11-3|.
CASSQENTGELFF
TGTGCCAGCAGCCAAGAGAACACCGGGGAGCTGTTTTTT
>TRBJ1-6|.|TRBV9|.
CASSPVMQGYSPLHF
TGTGCCAGCAGCCCTGTTATGCAGGGATATTCACCCCTCCACTTT
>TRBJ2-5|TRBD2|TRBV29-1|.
CSADQAGGGQETQYF
TGCAGCGCGGATCAAGCGGGGGGGGGCCAAGAGACCCAGTACTTC
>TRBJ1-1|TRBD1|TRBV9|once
CASSATGYTEAFF
TGTGCCAGCAGCGCGACAGGGTACACTGAAGCTTTCTTT
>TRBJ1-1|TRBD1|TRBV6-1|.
CASSEDRGGTEAFF
TGTGCCAGCAGTGAAGACAGGGGGGGGACTGAAGCTTTCTTT
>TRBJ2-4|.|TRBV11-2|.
CASSSSSKNIQYF
TGTGCCAGCAGCTCTTCGTCCAAAAACATTCAGTACTTC
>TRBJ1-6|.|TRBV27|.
CASSFPGDRSPLHF
TGTGCCAGCAGTTTCCCGGGGGATCGTTCACCCCTCCACTTT
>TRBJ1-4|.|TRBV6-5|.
CASSPSKNRGEKLFF
TGTGCCAGCAGCCCTTCGAAAAACCGGGGGGAAAAACTGTTTTTT
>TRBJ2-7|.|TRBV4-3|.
CASRRRGIHEQYF
TGCGCCAGCAGGCGGCGAGGGATCCACGAGCAGTACTTC